This is a list of T cell receptor beta chains from one sample in a study of blood T cell repertoires in COVID-19. TCRdb's copy holds only in-frame clones and misses some; the assay was immunoSEQ multiplex PCR. The table includes 370,000 or so clones, about four fifths detected once. Sequencing was performed on peripheral blood. The receptors here all came from a human donor with acute or convalescent COVID-19. The donor label of this sample is uncertain. Both conserved end residues are part of each CDR3. D genes are given only for firm matches. Expanded clones get a size class; other rows say once, few or many, or leave the size out.

v_gene	d_gene	len	abundance	j_gene	CDR3aa	CDR3nt
TRBV28	TRBD1	14	.	TRBJ1-2	CASRAGQSIRGYTF	TGTGCCAGCAGGGCGGGACAGTCAATTCGTGGCTACACCTTC
TRBV6-5	.	15	once	TRBJ1-1	CASSYSGWGGPEAFF	TGTGCCAGCAGTTACTCAGGGTGGGGGGGGCCTGAAGCTTTCTTT
TRBV13	TRBD2	15	.	TRBJ2-1	CVSSARTSGSGLQFF	TGTGTCAGCAGTGCCCGGACTAGCGGGAGTGGATTGCAGTTCTTC
TRBV6-5	TRBD1	15	once	TRBJ2-3	CASSRTGKSTDTQYF	TGTGCCAGCAGTCGGACAGGGAAGAGCACAGATACGCAGTATTTT
TRBV13	.	14	.	TRBJ1-1	CASSGTREGTEAFF	TGTGCCAGCAGCGGAACCCGGGAGGGCACTGAAGCTTTCTTT
TRBV11-2	.	17	.	TRBJ2-2	CASRPRAGSVDTGELFF	TGTGCCAGCAGGCCTAGGGCGGGGTCGGTTGACACCGGGGAGCTGTTTTTT
TRBV6-6	TRBD1	14	.	TRBJ1-4	CASRLQGGNEKLFF	TGTGCCAGCAGGCTACAGGGGGGGAATGAAAAACTGTTTTTT
TRBV19	.	11	once	TRBJ1-1	CASSIRAEAFF	TGTGCCAGTAGTATCCGGGCTGAAGCTTTCTTT
TRBV6-5	TRBD1	14	.	TRBJ1-4	CASSPRQGYEKLFF	TGTGCCAGCTCCCCCCGACAGGGCTATGAAAAACTGTTTTTT
TRBV5-4	.	14	once	TRBJ2-5	CASTTTGLRETQYF	TGTGCCAGCACCACCACAGGGCTCCGAGAGACCCAGTACTTC
TRBV4-1	TRBD1	16	.	TRBJ1-2	CASSQGPTGYGYGYTF	TGCGCCAGCAGCCAAGGGCCGACAGGGTACGGCTATGGCTACACCTTC
TRBV7-9	.	15	.	TRBJ1-1	CASRPGVQGNTEAFF	TGTGCCAGCAGGCCTGGCGTACAGGGGAACACTGAAGCTTTCTTT
TRBV2	TRBD1	13	.	TRBJ1-4	CASKEGGQRKLFF	TGTGCCAGCAAGGAGGGGGGACAGAGAAAACTGTTTTTT
TRBV3-1/TRBV3-2	TRBD2	16	few	TRBJ2-3	CASSRQLAGGLNTQYF	TGTGCCAGCAGCCGACAACTAGCGGGGGGTTTAAATACGCAGTATTTT
TRBV4-2	TRBD1	19	.	TRBJ1-4	CASSQEGGTGTPLAEKLFF	TGTGCCAGCAGCCAAGAGGGCGGGACAGGGACTCCCCTCGCCGAAAAACTGTTTTTT
TRBV5-1	.	16	.	TRBJ1-3	CASSLSGTFTGNTIYF	TGCGCCAGCAGCTTGTCGGGGACATTTACTGGAAACACCATATATTTT
TRBV15	TRBD1	14	.	TRBJ2-5	CATSRGDRQETQYF	TGTGCCACCAGCAGGGGGGACAGGCAAGAGACCCAGTACTTC
TRBV6-5	.	15	.	TRBJ1-2	CASSYSREANYGYTF	TGTGCCAGCAGTTACTCTCGGGAAGCTAACTATGGCTACACCTTC
TRBV5-1	TRBD2	14	.	TRBJ2-3	CASSLILATDTQYF	TGCGCCAGCAGCTTGATACTAGCGACAGATACGCAGTATTTT
TRBV18	TRBD1	18	.	TRBJ1-4	CASSPGRDRGAVNEKLFF	TGTGCCAGCTCACCAGGCCGGGACAGGGGGGCTGTTAATGAAAAACTGTTTTTT
TRBV5-1	TRBD1	18	.	TRBJ2-1	CASAPGTGGRRLLNEQFF	TGCGCCAGTGCCCCCGGGACAGGGGGTAGACGGCTACTTAATGAGCAGTTCTTC
TRBV7-9	.	16	.	TRBJ2-2	CASSLPRGINTGELFF	TGTGCCAGCAGCTTGCCCAGGGGCATAAACACCGGGGAGCTGTTTTTT
TRBV6-5	TRBD1	15	.	TRBJ2-7	CASSYGTGSSYEQYF	TGTGCCAGCAGTTACGGGACAGGGTCTTCCTACGAGCAGTACTTC
TRBV4-1	TRBD1	17	once	TRBJ1-1	CASRPGTGAFRDTEAFF	TGCGCCAGCAGGCCCGGGACAGGGGCCTTCCGGGACACTGAAGCTTTCTTT
TRBV21-1	.	16	many	TRBJ1-6	CASSRGLNRGRSPLHF	TGTGCCAGCAGCAGGGGACTGAACAGGGGGCGTTCACCCCTCCACTTT
TRBV18	.	13	many	TRBJ1-2	CASSPPEGVGYTF	TGTGCCAGCTCACCACCGGAGGGAGTTGGCTACACCTTC
TRBV9	.	15	.	TRBJ1-2	CASSVGPIPQFGYTF	TGTGCCAGCAGCGTAGGTCCCATACCCCAGTTCGGCTACACCTTC
TRBV6-1	TRBD1	16	.	TRBJ2-7	CASSEPGQGRSYEQYF	TGTGCCAGCAGTGAACCAGGACAGGGTAGATCCTACGAGCAGTACTTC
TRBV14	.	13	.	TRBJ2-7	CASSLAIAAEQYF	TGTGCCAGCAGTTTAGCTATAGCTGCCGAGCAGTACTTC
TRBV9	.	17	.	TRBJ1-3	CASSGPSQRTSGNTIYF	TGTGCCAGCAGCGGACCTTCACAGAGAACCTCTGGAAACACCATATATTTT
TRBV7-2	.	17	.	TRBJ1-3	CASSLVGHTNSGNTIYF	TGTGCCAGCAGCTTAGTTGGACACACGAACTCTGGAAACACCATATATTTT
TRBV28	TRBD1	15	.	TRBJ2-7	CASSTPGQGLYEQYF	TGTGCCAGCAGTACTCCGGGACAGGGGCTCTACGAGCAGTACTTC
TRBV18	TRBD1	13	.	TRBJ1-5	CASRDSLNQPQHF	TGTGCCAGCCGGGACAGTCTCAATCAGCCCCAGCATTTT
TRBV5-4	.	15	.	TRBJ1-2	CASREGTDNNYGYTF	TGTGCCAGCAGAGAAGGGACTGATAATAACTATGGCTACACCTTC
TRBV28	.	14	.	TRBJ1-2	CASSTGSRNYGYTF	TGTGCCAGCAGTACAGGTTCAAGAAACTATGGCTACACCTTC
TRBV27	.	15	.	TRBJ2-3	CASSLSGASTDTQYF	TGTGCCAGCAGTTTATCGGGAGCCAGCACAGATACGCAGTATTTT
TRBV7-9	TRBD1	16	.	TRBJ1-1	CASSRDRGSKNTEAFF	TGTGCCAGCAGCCGGGACAGGGGTTCGAAGAACACTGAAGCTTTCTTT
TRBV24-1	TRBD2	16	.	TRBJ2-1	CATSTGGGVAYNEQFF	TGTGCCACCAGTACCGGCGGGGGGGTTGCGTACAATGAGCAGTTCTTC
TRBV7-2	.	14	.	TRBJ1-1	CASSPGILRAEAFF	TGTGCCAGCAGCCCAGGCATTTTGAGGGCTGAAGCTTTCTTT
TRBV24-1	.	14	.	TRBJ1-2	CATSGGEEGYGYTF	TGTGCCACCAGCGGGGGGGAAGAGGGCTATGGCTACACCTTC